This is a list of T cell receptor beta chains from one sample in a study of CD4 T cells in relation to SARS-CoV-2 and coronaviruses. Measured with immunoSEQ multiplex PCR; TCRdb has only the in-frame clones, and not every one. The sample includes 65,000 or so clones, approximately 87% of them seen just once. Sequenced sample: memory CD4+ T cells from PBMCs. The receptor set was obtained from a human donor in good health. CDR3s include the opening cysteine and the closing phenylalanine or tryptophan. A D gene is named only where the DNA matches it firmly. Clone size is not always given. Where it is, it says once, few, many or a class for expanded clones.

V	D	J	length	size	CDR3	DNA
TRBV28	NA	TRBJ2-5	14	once	CASSLSGQIETQYF	TGTGCCAGCAGTTTGTCGGGACAAATAGAGACCCAGTACTTC
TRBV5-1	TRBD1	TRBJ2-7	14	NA	CASSLTYRGYEQYF	TGCGCCAGCAGCTTGACTTACAGGGGCTACGAGCAGTACTTC
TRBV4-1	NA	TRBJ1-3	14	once	CASSQATSGNTIYF	TGCGCCAGCAGCCAAGCCACCTCTGGAAACACCATATATTTT
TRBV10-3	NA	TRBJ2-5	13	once	CAIKRQVQETQYF	TGTGCCATCAAAAGACAGGTCCAAGAGACCCAGTACTTC
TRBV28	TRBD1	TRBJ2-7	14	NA	CASITGTGVYEQYF	TGTGCCAGCATTACGGGGACAGGGGTCTACGAGCAGTACTTC
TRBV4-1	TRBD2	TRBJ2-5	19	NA	CASSQWGPLAGGIQETQYF	TGCGCCAGCAGCCAATGGGGTCCACTAGCGGGAGGCATCCAAGAGACCCAGTACTTC
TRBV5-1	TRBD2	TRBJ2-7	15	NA	CASSLPGTTSDEQYF	TGCGCCAGCAGCTTGCCCGGAACGACTAGCGACGAGCAGTACTTC
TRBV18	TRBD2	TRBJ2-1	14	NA	CASSPRTSFNEQFF	TGTGCCAGCTCACCAAGGACTAGCTTCAATGAGCAGTTCTTC
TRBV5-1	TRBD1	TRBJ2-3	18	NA	CASSLTTPQTGGTDTQYF	TGCGCCAGCAGCTTGACCACGCCACAGACAGGGGGCACAGATACGCAGTATTTT
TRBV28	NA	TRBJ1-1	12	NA	CASSSRNTEAFF	TGTGCCAGCAGCTCAAGGAACACTGAAGCTTTCTTT
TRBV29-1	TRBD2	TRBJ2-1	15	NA	CSVEGGESGYNEQFF	TGCAGCGTTGAGGGGGGGGAGAGCGGATACAATGAGCAGTTCTTC
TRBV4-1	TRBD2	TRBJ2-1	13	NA	CASRKGLDNEQFF	TGCGCCAGCAGAAAGGGACTAGACAATGAGCAGTTCTTC
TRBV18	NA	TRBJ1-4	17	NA	CASRDGRGKGTNEKLFF	TGTGCCAGCCGCGATGGACGGGGAAAAGGAACTAATGAAAAACTGTTTTTT
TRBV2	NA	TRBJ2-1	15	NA	CASSFAWSSYNEQFF	TGTGCCAGCAGTTTCGCCTGGAGCTCCTACAATGAGCAGTTCTTC
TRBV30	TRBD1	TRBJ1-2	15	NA	CAWTLLGQGEDGYTF	TGTGCCTGGACCCTCCTTGGACAGGGCGAGGATGGCTACACCTTC
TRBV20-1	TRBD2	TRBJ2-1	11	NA	CSTLAEDEQFF	TGCAGTACCCTAGCGGAAGATGAGCAGTTCTTC
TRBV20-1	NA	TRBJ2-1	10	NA	CSARYNEQFF	TGCAGTGCTAGATACAATGAGCAGTTCTTC
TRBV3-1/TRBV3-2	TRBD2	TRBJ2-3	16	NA	CASSPRGLGGTDTQYF	TGTGCCAGCAGCCCCAGGGGACTAGGAGGGACAGATACGCAGTATTTT
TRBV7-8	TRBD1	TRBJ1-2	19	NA	CASSLAAGTGGHGDYGYTF	TGTGCCAGCAGCTTAGCTGCCGGGACAGGGGGCCACGGCGACTATGGCTACACCTTC
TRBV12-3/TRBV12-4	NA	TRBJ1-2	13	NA	CASSLMGSYGYTF	TGTGCCAGCAGTTTAATGGGGTCCTATGGCTACACCTTC
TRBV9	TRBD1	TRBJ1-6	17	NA	CASSVGGRTGNNSPLHF	TGTGCCAGCAGCGTAGGGGGGCGGACAGGGAATAATTCACCCCTCCACTTT
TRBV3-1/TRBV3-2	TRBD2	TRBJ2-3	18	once	CASSPLRTSGASTDTQYF	TGTGCCAGCAGCCCACTCCGGACTAGCGGGGCTAGCACAGATACGCAGTATTTT
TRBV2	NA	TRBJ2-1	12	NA	CASSPTKDEQFF	TGTGCCAGCAGCCCTACTAAGGATGAGCAGTTCTTC
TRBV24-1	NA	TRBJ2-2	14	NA	CATSALDSTGELFF	TGTGCCACCAGTGCCTTAGACTCTACCGGGGAGCTGTTTTTT
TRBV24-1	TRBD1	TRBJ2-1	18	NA	CATSGPRRQGRSYNEQFF	TGTGCCACCAGCGGTCCCCGCAGACAGGGGAGGTCGTACAATGAGCAGTTCTTC
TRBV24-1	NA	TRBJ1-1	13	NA	CATSTGRDTEAFF	TGTGCCACCTCAACAGGGAGGGACACTGAAGCTTTCTTT
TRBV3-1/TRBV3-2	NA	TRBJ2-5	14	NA	CASSPRLDQETQYF	TGTGCCAGCAGCCCGAGACTAGACCAAGAGACCCAGTACTTC
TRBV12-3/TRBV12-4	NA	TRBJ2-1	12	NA	CASSINWGEQFF	TGTGCCAGCAGTATTAACTGGGGTGAGCAGTTCTTC
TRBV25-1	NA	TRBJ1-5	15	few	CASSEDVLGHQPQHF	TGTGCCAGCAGTGAAGATGTGCTAGGGCATCAGCCCCAGCATTTT
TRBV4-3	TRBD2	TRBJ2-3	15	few	CASSGGGASFNTQYF	TGCGCCAGCAGCGGCGGGGGGGCAAGTTTTAATACGCAGTATTTT
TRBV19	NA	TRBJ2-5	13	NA	CASSPGIVETQYF	TGTGCCAGTAGTCCAGGGATTGTGGAGACCCAGTACTTC
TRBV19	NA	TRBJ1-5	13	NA	CASSRGENQPQHF	TGTGCCAGTAGTAGGGGAGAGAATCAGCCCCAGCATTTT